This T cell receptor (beta chain) emerged from a study of beta chain features in type 1 diabetes. Regarding the study as a whole: Shorter templates may be favored by PCR, equally so in patients and controls.

In its sample, this clone was seen a few times. Its antigen is not identified. Germline CDR1 reads SNHLY; CDR2 reads FYNNEI. The germline V and J ends were trimmed by 6 bases and 14 bases, with 14 bases remaining between them. The CDR3 is made up of 11 amino acids. The authors reverse transcribed all of the isolated RNA, so sequencing captured expressed TCRB transcripts. TCRdb's table, derived via immunoSEQ multiplex PCR, lists solely in-frame clones and lacks some. This table holds under 250,000 clones, around 14% found once. CD4+ naive, central memory, regulatory and stem cell-like memory subsets were isolated by sorting on CD45RO/CCR7/CD25/CD127/CD95/CD27.

V usage is TRBV2 and J usage is TRBJ2-1; D might be TRBD2 (7 bases). The receptor was isolated from a woman aged 40 to 50 in good health. Sequencing used naive CD4+ T cells from blood. The CDR3 nucleotides are TGTGCCAGCAGCGACGCGGGGGCGAAGTTCTTC. Amino acids: CASSDAGAKFF.